The 21 T cell receptor beta chains below were found in one sample sequenced in a study of vaccination effects on CD4 cells after COVID-19. The authors isolated CD4+ T cells after around 9 days of culture. Each participant was administered two doses of either the BNT162b2 or the mRNA-1273 vaccine. No cognate antigen is known for these TCRs. The protocol was immunoSEQ multiplex PCR, while the TCRdb copy is restricted to in-frame clones and leaves out a portion. Of over 45,000 clones listed, 55% to 75% are singletons. The sample here was CD4+ T cells from PBMCs cultured without peptide, taken after COVID-19 vaccination. These receptors were collected from a human donor who received a COVID-19 vaccine.

The rearrangement uses TRBV19 and TRBJ2-4, with D possibly matching TRBD2 (6 bases). CDR1 LNHDA and CDR2 SQIVND come from the germline V gene (reference sequence). This CDR3 comprises 14 residues. The ends were cut back, 10 bases at V and 8 bases at J, with 21 bases in the middle. The CDR3 sequence: CATLESGRGDIQYF. The CDR3 DNA reads TGTGCCACTCTTGAAAGCGGGCGAGGGGACATTCAGTACTTC.

The rearrangement joins TRBV19 to TRBJ1-1, with D possibly being TRBD1 (5 bases). In germline, CDR1 is LNHDA, CDR2 SQIVND (reference sequence). Trimming cost V 4 bases and J 1 base, with 13 bases left between them. CDR3 size: 15 residues. The CDR3 here is CASSRAGSENTEAFF. Here the CDR3 DNA reads TGTGCCAGTAGTAGGGCAGGGTCGGAGAACACTGAAGCTTTCTTT.

This clone was observed a few times. This sequence joins TRBV5-4 and TRBJ2-3; 13 positions match TRBD2. The CDR3 length is 16 residues. Germline-derived CDR1 and CDR2 are SGHNT and YYREEE (reference sequence). V shed 5 bases and J 4 bases; nucleotides not matched to a gene: 7. The CDR3 DNA is TGTGCCAGCAGTAAGGGGACTAGCGGGATCTCAGATACGCAGTATTTT. Its protein product is CASSKGTSGISDTQYF.

The rearrangement joins TRBV5-1 to TRBJ2-1; D remains ambiguous. CDR1 and CDR2 (germline): SGHRS, YFSETQ. The CDR3 consists of 11 residues. V lost 5 bases, J lost 9 bases, and 9 bases lay in between. The CDR3 sequence is CASSLSGEQFF. CDR3 coding DNA: TGCGCCAGCAGTCTCTCGGGTGAGCAGTTCTTC.

The chain links TRBV4-1 to TRBJ2-7; 13 nucleotides align to TRBD2. The CDR3 contains 17 residues. Germline V gives CDR1 MGHRA, CDR2 YSYEKL. V was clipped by 1 base and J by 1 base; unmatched bases: 4. Here the CDR3 DNA reads TGCGCCAGCAGCCAAGGGAGGACTAGCGGGAGTTCCTACGAGCAGTACTTC. It specifies CASSQGRTSGSSYEQYF.

The V and J genes are TRBV30 and TRBJ1-5, with TRBD1 as a possible D gene (5 bases). The CDR3 spans 15 residues. Germline CDR1 reads GTSNPN; CDR2 reads SVGIG (reference sequence). The ends were cut back, 0 bases at V and 6 bases at J, with 15 bases in the middle. The CDR3 here is CAWSVPPGCGQPQHF. The CDR3 DNA sequence: TGTGCCTGGAGTGTACCCCCAGGGTGCGGTCAGCCCCAGCATTTT. Using reference TRBV30 and TRBJ1-5 for the parts outside the CDR3, the full variable domain is SQTIHQWPATLVQPVGSPLSLECTVEGTSNPNLYWYRQAAGRGLQLLFYSVGIGQISSEVPQNLSASRPQDRQFILSSKKLLLSDSGFYLCAWSVPPGCGQPQHFGDGTRLSIL.

This clone was counted a few times. The rearrangement uses TRBV11-2 and TRBJ1-1, with D unclear. Trimming stripped 2 bases from V and 7 bases from J, with 14 bases between. Germline V gene sequence: CDR1 SGHAT, CDR2 FQNNGV. The CDR3 spans 14 residues. CDR3 residues: CASSLMGSAVEAFF. For the CDR3, the DNA is TGTGCCAGCAGCTTAATGGGCAGCGCCGTTGAAGCTTTCTTT.

In nucleotides, the CDR3 is TGTGCCAGCAGCACCGACTTCCGCGGAAACATTCAGTACTTC. This translates into CASSTDFRGNIQYF. The chain is built from TRBV5-4 and TRBJ2-4; D call uncertain. The V and J ends lost 4 bases and 6 bases respectively, with 14 bases between them. The germline CDR1 and CDR2 sequences are SGHNT and YYREEE (reference sequence). The CDR3 is made up of 14 amino acids.

J is TRBJ1-5 and V is TRBV6-1, with D possibly TRBD1 on 5 matching bases. The CDR3 has 13 amino acids. Between the trimmed V and J ends, which lost 3 bases and 7 bases, there was a span of 10 bases. The V gene's germline CDR1 is MNHNS and CDR2 SASEGT. The CDR3 bases are TGTGCCAGCAGTGAGCAGGGATGGCAGCCCCAGCATTTT. It encodes CASSEQGWQPQHF.

The J gene is TRBJ1-5, the V gene TRBV6-2 or TRBV6-3; D is possibly TRBD1 (6 bases). V shed 2 bases and J shed 2 bases, with 10 bases lying between them. The germline V gene has CDR1 MNHEY and CDR2 SVGEGT. The CDR3 length is 15 residues. This chain's CDR3 is CASSYEGVGNQPQHF. CDR3 sequence (DNA): TGTGCCAGCAGTTACGAGGGGGTCGGCAATCAGCCCCAGCATTTT.

This CDR3 reads CASSQVLTANTQYF. CDR3 DNA sequence: TGTGCCAGCAGCCAAGTTCTCACAGCTAATACGCAGTATTTT. The chain carries TRBV3-1 (or the pseudogene TRBV3-2) and TRBJ2-3, with D hard to call. The CDR3 is made up of 14 amino acids. V was clipped by 1 base and J by 7 bases, with 12 bases between them. Germline lookup yields CDR1 LGHDT and CDR2 YNNKEL (reference sequence).

The J gene is TRBJ2-2, the V gene TRBV6-6; D is unresolved. The CDR3 is 13 residues long. The V end was cut by 4 bases, the J end by 2 bases, with 5 bases between. CDR1 MNHNY and CDR2 SVGAGI come from the germline V gene (reference sequence). The CDR3 protein is CASSFGNTGELFF. The CDR3 nucleotides are TGTGCCAGCAGTTTCGGTAACACCGGGGAGCTGTTTTTT.

The rearrangement joins TRBV20-1 to TRBJ2-7; TRBD2 matches at 13 bases. Germline CDR1 is DFQATT and CDR2 is SNEGSKA (reference sequence). Germline trimming cut 3 bases from V and 2 bases from J; bases unmatched to any gene: 4. CDR3 size: 15 residues. The DNA for the CDR3 is TGCAGTGCTAGTACTAGCGGGAGGGCTGCCTACGAGCAGTACTTC. It is translated as CSASTSGRAAYEQYF.

The chain's CDR3 is CASSLGVGANYGYTF. The CDR3 DNA reads as TGTGCCAGCAGCTTAGGGGTCGGAGCTAACTATGGCTACACCTTC. J is TRBJ1-2 and V is TRBV7-8, with D hard to call. This CDR3 has 15 residues. Germline CDR1 is SGHVS and CDR2 is FQNEAQ. Between the trimmed V and J ends, which lost 1 base and 0 bases, there was a span of 9 bases.

DNA of the CDR3: TGTGCCAGCAGTTACCAAGCGGAATCCTACAATGAGCAGTTCTTC. Encoded protein: CASSYQAESYNEQFF. This chain links TRBV6-5 with TRBJ2-1, with TRBD2 as a possible D gene (5 bases). The CDR3 is 15 amino acids. V lost 2 bases and J lost 1, with 9 bases in between. Germline assignment: CDR1 MNHEY and CDR2 SVGAGI.

V usage is TRBV5-4 and J usage is TRBJ1-1; the D is unclear. Germline V gives CDR1 SGHNT, CDR2 YYREEE (reference sequence). Trimming removed 0 bases at V and 2 bases at J, with 2 bases between. The CDR3 runs to 12 residues. Here the CDR3 reads CASSLDNTEAFF. The CDR3 DNA is TGTGCCAGCAGCTTGGATAACACTGAAGCTTTCTTT.

J is TRBJ2-2 and V is TRBV6-1; 9 bases are a match to TRBD1. There are 16 residues in the CDR3. Germline V lookup: CDR1 MNHNS, CDR2 SASEGT. The J segment lost 4 bases and the V segment lost 6 bases, leaving 9 bases of the junction unmatched. In DNA, the CDR3 is TGTGCCAGCAGAGAAACAGGGGGCGCGTTCACCGGGGAGCTGTTTTTT. Translated, it gives CASRETGGAFTGELFF.

The rearrangement joins TRBV7-8 to TRBJ2-1; TRBD1 matches at 10 bases. Germline values: CDR1 SGHVS, CDR2 FQNEAQ. There are 16 residues in the CDR3. J was trimmed by 8 bases and V by 0 bases; bases with no gene match: 7. The CDR3 sequence is CASSLAGTGVFDEQFF. The DNA for the CDR3 is TGTGCCAGCAGCTTAGCCGGGACAGGGGTTTTCGATGAGCAGTTCTTC.

This clone turned up a few times. This rearrangement joins TRBV7-9 to TRBJ1-1; no definite D call. CDR1 and CDR2 (germline): SEHNR, FQNEAQ (reference sequence). The ends were cut back, 6 bases at V and 1 base at J, with 9 bases in the middle. This CDR3 spans 13 amino acids. In nucleotides, the CDR3 is TGTGCCAGCAGTGGCCAGAGGAACACTGAAGCTTTCTTT. This encodes CASSGQRNTEAFF. Together with reference TRBV7-9 and TRBJ1-1, the CDR3 gives the full variable domain: DTGVSQNPRHKITKRGQNVTFRCDPISEHNRLYWYRQTLGQGPEFLTYFQNEAQLEKSRLLSDRFSAERPKGSFSTLEIQRTEQGDSAMYLCASSGQRNTEAFFGQGTRLTVV.

This clone was detected a few times. The J gene is TRBJ2-7, the V gene TRBV10-1, with D possibly being TRBD1 (5 bases). CDR1 is WNHNN, CDR2 SYGVQD, per germline (reference sequence). Trimming removed 5 bases from V and 4 bases from J, with 21 bases in between. This CDR3 region has 16 residues. The CDR3 loop is CASSSDWGLEPYEQYF. The CDR3 region has the DNA TGCGCCAGCAGTTCTGATTGGGGCCTGGAGCCGTACGAGCAGTACTTC.

This clone showed up just a few times. The chain employs TRBV6-2 or TRBV6-3 and TRBJ2-1, with no clear D. With 6 bases removed from V and 1 base from J, the gap between germline ends came to 31 bases. The CDR3 length is 21 residues. CDR1 MNHEY and CDR2 SVGEGT come from the germline V gene. The CDR3 protein is CASSILTEFWVRVDSYNEQFF. In DNA, the CDR3 is TGTGCCAGCAGCATATTAACGGAGTTTTGGGTACGGGTTGATTCCTACAATGAGCAGTTCTTC.